This T cell receptor (beta chain) was sequenced for a study of radiation and T cells in renal cell carcinoma. The study's findings and limits: Top tumor clonotypes rose in blood 2 weeks post-radiation, then contracted. Without pretreatment biopsies, baseline tumor clonotype presence was undetermined.

Here immunoSEQ multiplex PCR was the method, and the copy in TCRdb shows in-frame clones only, minus some. The table includes around 180,000 clones, roughly nine tenths detected once. Germline CDR1 reads SGHTA; CDR2 reads FQGNSA. V lost 6 bases to trimming and J lost 5 bases; unmatched junction nucleotides: 12. The CDR3 has 15 residues. The sample's time point: blood 4 weeks post-SBRT, at nephrectomy. Treatment described: 15 Gy SBRT to primary tumor, nephrectomy 4 weeks later. This renal cell carcinoma was of the clear cell type. To note about this clone: Its matching antigen is unknown.

The material sequenced was blood, taken from a patient whose treatment included radiotherapy and nephrectomy. This receptor was identified in a woman in her forties or fifties with renal cell carcinoma. V and J are TRBV7-2 and TRBJ1-1; 7 nucleotides line up with TRBD1. The CDR3 DNA follows: TGTGCCAGCAGTCTTACCCCGACAGGGAGGACTGAAGCTTTCTTT. It is translated as CASSLTPTGRTEAFF.